A single sample gave rise to the 19 T cell receptor beta chains below, sequenced in a study of cytomegalovirus exposure and HLA in healthy donors. A multiplex PCR was run with 60 Vbeta primers and 13 Jbeta primers. TCRdb's table, derived via immunoSEQ multiplex PCR, lists solely in-frame clones and lacks some. There are around 160,000 clones in the sample; 77% occur only once, and roughly 2.6% lies in the top ten. The sample consisted of PBMCs. Every receptor here comes from a woman aged 35 to 49 in good health and CMV-seropositive.

This clone has just one count. This sequence joins TRBV7-9 and TRBJ2-2; TRBD2 matches at 13 bases. Per germline, CDR1 SEHNR and CDR2 FQNEAQ (reference sequence). This CDR3 is built from 16 residues. V lost 1 base and J lost 4; bases outside the gene matches: 0. The CDR3 is CASSLGTSGSTGELFF. In DNA, the CDR3 is TGTGCCAGCAGCTTAGGGACTAGCGGGAGCACCGGGGAGCTGTTTTTT.

This rearrangement joins TRBV5-5 to TRBJ2-3; 11 bases line up with TRBD2. The CDR3 is made up of 19 amino acids. Per the germline V gene, CDR1 is SGHKS and CDR2 is YYEKEE (reference sequence). Germline trimming cut 0 bases from V and 4 bases from J; bases unmatched to any gene: 13. CDR3 DNA: TGTGCCAGCAGCTTGGCCCACCTTAGCGGGGGGGCCCGTTCAGATACGCAGTATTTT. It encodes CASSLAHLSGGARSDTQYF.

V usage is TRBV5-8 and J usage is TRBJ2-1, with 11 bases lining up with TRBD2. CDR1 SGHTS and CDR2 YDEGEE come from the germline V gene. The CDR3 totals 18 residues. J was trimmed by 0 bases and V by 1 base; bases with no gene match: 6. The DNA for the CDR3 is TGTGCCAGCAGCTTGAACGTAGCGGGAGGGACCTCCTACAATGAGCAGTTCTTC. It codes for CASSLNVAGGTSYNEQFF. The full variable domain, rest sourced from reference TRBV5-8 and TRBJ2-1, is EAGVTQSPTHLIKTRGQQATLRCSPISGHTSVYWYQQALGLGLQFLLWYDEGEERNRGNFPPRFSGRQFPNYSSELNVNALELEDSALYLCASSLNVAGGTSYNEQFFGPGTRLTVL.

This clone was detected only once. The gene calls are TRBV5-1 and TRBJ1-1, with D uncertain. CDR3 size: 15 residues. V was trimmed by 4 bases and J by 0 bases, leaving 13 bases between them. Germline-derived CDR1 and CDR2 are SGHRS and YFSETQ. CDR3 loop: CASSPTQVMNTEAFF. As DNA, the CDR3 is TGCGCCAGCAGCCCAACGCAGGTTATGAACACTGAAGCTTTCTTT.

This sequence joins TRBV4-1 and TRBJ1-1; the match to TRBD1 covers 7 bases. The CDR3 covers 15 residues. Losses at the gene ends were 0 bases for V and 2 bases for J; bases not matched to a gene: 3. Germline loops: CDR1 MGHRA, CDR2 YSYEKL. The CDR3 region has the DNA TGCGCCAGCAGCCAAGACAGGGGGGTTAACACTGAAGCTTTCTTT. As protein: CASSQDRGVNTEAFF.

This chain links TRBV6-6 with TRBJ1-2; D call uncertain. Germline values: CDR1 MNHNY, CDR2 SVGAGI (reference sequence). The CDR3 runs 13 residues. V was clipped by 2 bases and J by 4 bases, with 8 bases between them. The CDR3 loop reads CASSYSGGYGYTF. In DNA, the CDR3 is TGTGCCAGCAGTTACAGTGGCGGCTATGGCTACACCTTC.

The chain links TRBV29-1 to TRBJ2-7; D is uncertain. The CDR3 sequence is 13 residues long. CDR1 and CDR2 from the germline V gene are SQVTM and ANQGSEA. V was clipped by 0 bases and J by 1 base, with 7 bases between them. DNA for the CDR3: TGCAGCGTTGAAGATCCCAGGTCCTACGAGCAGTACTTC. Its translation: CSVEDPRSYEQYF.

This clone appeared a few times. The chain links TRBV6-6 to TRBJ2-5; 10 bases fit TRBD1. TRBJ2-7 matches the DNA end more closely, so the J call is doubtful. Germline CDR1 is MNHNY and CDR2 is SVGAGI (reference sequence). The CDR3 runs to 13 residues. The CDR3 sequence: CASGRDRGYEQYF. The CDR3 nucleotides read TGTGCCAGCGGCCGGGACAGGGGATACGAGCAGTACTTC.

The chain couples TRBV7-8 to TRBJ1-2, with 8 positions matching TRBD1. The CDR3 has 13 residues. CDR1 and CDR2 from the germline V gene are SGHVS and FQNEAQ. The V segment lost 5 bases and the J segment 6 bases; nucleotides outside the gene matches: 5. The CDR3 is CASSEWTGNGYTF. In DNA, the CDR3 is TGTGCCAGCAGCGAATGGACAGGGAATGGCTACACCTTC.

The chain combines TRBV12-1 with TRBJ2-7; the DNA was not used to check the table's D call, TRBD2. TRBV12-1 is deemed a pseudogene. This CDR3 region has 15 residues. In DNA, the CDR3 is TGTGCCAGCAGCTTTGGCGGGACTCAGACCTACGAGCAGTACTTC. Encoded protein: CASSFGGTQTYEQYF.

The rearrangement joins TRBV28 to TRBJ1-2; 7 bases match TRBD1. Looked up from germline, CDR1 is MDHEN and CDR2 is SYDVKM. The CDR3 runs 14 residues. J lost 6 bases, V lost 2 bases, and 6 bases had no gene match. This CDR3 reads CASSLATGWDGYTF. CDR3 bases: TGTGCCAGCAGTTTAGCGACAGGGTGGGATGGCTACACCTTC.

The chain is built from TRBV4-3 and TRBJ2-2, with 7 bases aligning to TRBD1. The length of the CDR3 is 14 residues. Germline V gene lookup returns CDR1 LGHNA and CDR2 YSLEER. After removal of 0 bases from V and 7 bases from J, the junction contained 2 bases not matched to a gene. The CDR3 nucleotides read TGCGCCAGCAGCCAAGAGCCAGGGGGCGGGGAGCTGTTTTTT. Translating gives CASSQEPGGGELFF.

This clone was seen a single time. The rearrangement links TRBV18 to TRBJ2-7; TRBD2 matches at 11 bases. Trimming took 1 base from V and 6 from J; bases not matched to a gene: 5. The CDR3 runs 15 residues. Germline-derived CDR1 and CDR2 are KGHSH and LQKENI. The CDR3 reads CASSPLAGGDPEQYF. The DNA of the CDR3 is TGTGCCAGCTCACCACTAGCGGGAGGGGATCCCGAGCAGTACTTC.

This clone was recorded a few times. CDR3 in amino acids: CAIRRDRSYEQYF. The CDR3 DNA sequence: TGTGCCATCCGAAGGGACAGATCCTACGAGCAGTACTTC. The V call is TRBV2, the J call TRBJ2-7; 7 nucleotides align to TRBD1. The J segment lost 1 base and the V segment lost 10 bases, leaving 7 bases of the junction unmatched. Germline CDR1 reads SNHLY; CDR2 reads FYNNEI. The CDR3 sequence is 13 residues long.

The V gene is TRBV18, the J gene TRBJ1-5; D is unclear. This CDR3 has 14 amino acids. Germline CDR1 is KGHSH and CDR2 is LQKENI. V lost 3 bases and J 6 bases, leaving 12 bases between the germline ends. Here the CDR3 reads CASSPGAGSQPQHF. The CDR3 DNA reads TGTGCCAGCTCACCGGGCGCAGGCAGTCAGCCCCAGCATTTT.

The V and J genes are TRBV18 and TRBJ2-3; TRBD1 matches at 9 bases. The junction had 5 bases not matched to a gene; V was cut back by 3 bases and J by 4 bases. The CDR3 covers 15 residues. Germline V gene sequence: CDR1 KGHSH, CDR2 LQKENI. The CDR3 bases are TGTGCCAGCTCACCCACAGGGGGCGGCGCAGATACGCAGTATTTT. Its translation: CASSPTGGGADTQYF.

This chain uses TRBV5-4 with TRBJ1-6; a possible D gene is TRBD1 (5 bases). Trimming cost V 4 bases and J 9 bases, with 17 bases left between them. CDR1 is SGHNT, CDR2 YYREEE, per germline (reference sequence). The CDR3 sequence is 15 residues long. CDR3 DNA sequence: TGTGCCAGCAGCAATTGGGGGGGAAGCCCTTCACCCCTCCACTTT. This encodes CASSNWGGSPSPLHF. Looking up the rest from reference TRBV5-4 and TRBJ1-6 gives the full variable domain: ETGVTQSPTHLIKTRGQQVTLRCSSQSGHNTVSWYQQALGQGPQFIFQYYREEENGRGNFPPRFSGLQFPNYSSELNVNALELDDSALYLCASSNWGGSPSPLHFGNGTRLTVT.

This rearrangement joins TRBV27 to TRBJ2-7, with D possibly matching TRBD2 (5 bases). This CDR3 has 14 amino acids. Germline V gene sequence: CDR1 MNHEY, CDR2 SMNVEV (reference sequence). V was cut by 5 bases and J by 1 base, with 12 bases left in between. The CDR3 DNA sequence: TGTGCCAGCAGTGCGGGCCCGGGGTCCTACGAGCAGTACTTC. Translated, it gives CASSAGPGSYEQYF.

This chain joins TRBV14 and TRBJ2-5, with 9 bases matching TRBD2. The CDR3 has 15 residues. From germline, CDR1 is SGHDN and CDR2 FVKESK. After removal of 4 bases from V and 5 bases from J, the junction contained 8 bases not matched to a gene. The DNA for the CDR3 is TGTGCCAGCAGCCGCGGCCTAGCGGGATGGGAGACCCAGTACTTC. It translates to CASSRGLAGWETQYF.